One T cell receptor (beta chain) is described in this entry. Its antigen is not identified. This sample is part of a study of long-term antiretroviral therapy in people with HIV. Study-wide points: Repertoires in HIV (unlike those of controls) had narrower CDR3 length ranges. Clones with expansion before ART led the repertoire at all time points.

Sequencing used immunoSEQ v3.0 at survey level. Using immunoSEQ multiplex PCR, the repertoire was profiled, and TCRdb retains in-frame clones only, with some absent. This repertoire shows around 40,000 clones, approximately 86% found once; its top ten account for 3% to 5%. Held in samples before DNA extraction were 1-10 million cryopreserved PBMC. The germline V gene encodes CDR1 SGHTA and CDR2 FQGNSA. Trimming pared 1 base from V and 3 bases from J, leaving 12 bases between. The CDR3 covers 16 residues. The receptor was isolated from a woman aged 18-30 years with HIV. The material sequenced was unsorted PBMCs, taken just before starting antiretroviral therapy. This chain connects TRBV7-2 to TRBJ2-2; D may be TRBD1 (6 bases). CDR3 nucleotides: TGTGCCAGCAGCTTAGAAACAGGGCTTGACACCGGGGAGCTGTTTTTT. This codes for CASSLETGLDTGELFF.